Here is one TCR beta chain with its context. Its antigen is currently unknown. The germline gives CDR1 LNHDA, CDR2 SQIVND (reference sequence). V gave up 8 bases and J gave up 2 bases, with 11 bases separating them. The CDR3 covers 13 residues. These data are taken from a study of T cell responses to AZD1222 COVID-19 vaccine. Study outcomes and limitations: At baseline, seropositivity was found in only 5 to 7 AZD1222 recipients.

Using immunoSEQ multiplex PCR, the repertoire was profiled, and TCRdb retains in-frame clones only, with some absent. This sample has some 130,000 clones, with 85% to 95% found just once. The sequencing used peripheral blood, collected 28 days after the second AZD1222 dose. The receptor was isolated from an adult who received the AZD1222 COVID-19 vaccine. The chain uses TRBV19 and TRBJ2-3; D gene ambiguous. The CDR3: CASAAAATDTQYF. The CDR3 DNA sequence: TGTGCCAGTGCGGCCGCCGCCACAGATACGCAGTATTTT.